Presented here are 7 T cell receptor beta chains from one specimen sequenced in a study of identical twins. Via MiXCR, TCRdb re-called the 5' RACE reads, giving one row per CDR3 protein. The sample has hundreds of thousands of distinct CDR3 sequences, around an eighth seen once; the top ten hold roughly 1.5%. The data also belong to a second study, concerning yellow fever vaccine responses in identical twins.

The sample comprised PBMCs. These receptors were obtained from a woman between 18 and 30 years old in good health.

The table lists this clonotype with a few counts. V gene TRBV24-1 combines with J gene TRBJ2-1; no clear D. Germline loops: CDR1 KGHDR, CDR2 SFDVKD. The CDR3 contains 12 residues. Trimming took 1 base from V and 9 from J, leaving 6 bases between them. The CDR3 protein is CATSDFRSEQFF. The CDR3 region has the DNA TGTGCCACCAGTGATTTCCGGAGTGAGCAGTTCTTC.

The J gene is TRBJ2-1, the V gene TRBV20-1; D is unresolved. Germline CDR1 and CDR2: DFQATT and SNEGSKA (reference sequence). This CDR3 is built from 17 residues. Trimming removed 0 bases at V and 2 bases at J, with 17 bases between. CDR3 residues: CSARDLKTPPPYNEQFF. The CDR3 DNA follows: TGCAGTGCTAGAGATCTTAAGACCCCACCCCCCTACAATGAGCAGTTCTTC.

In its sample, this clonotype was seen many times. The chain recombines TRBV29-1 with TRBJ2-3, with TRBD2 as a possible D gene (5 bases). The CDR3 has 16 amino acids. V was clipped by 1 base and J by 8 bases, with 22 bases between them. CDR1 and CDR2 from the germline V gene are SQVTM and ANQGSEA. CDR3 sequence (DNA): TGCAGCGTTGAAGTCCTCGCGGCGTCCCCTGGGAGTACGCAGTATTTT. Its protein is CSVEVLAASPGSTQYF.

This clonotype has a single count. The chain carries TRBV6-6 and TRBJ2-7; no clear D. The length of the CDR3 is 11 residues. The germline V and J ends were trimmed by 6 bases and 5 bases, with 8 bases remaining between them. Per the germline V gene, CDR1 is MNHNY and CDR2 is SVGAGI (reference sequence). This chain's CDR3 is CASSRYHEQYF. The CDR3 region has the DNA TGTGCCAGCAGCCGTTACCACGAGCAGTACTTC.

This chain joins TRBV12-3 or TRBV12-4 and TRBJ2-2; 8 nucleotides match TRBD1. This CDR3 spans 14 amino acids. V was pared by 10 bases and J by 1 base, with 5 bases of the junction left unmatched. CDR3 nucleotides: TGTGCCACGACGGACAGGGAGAACACCGGGGAGCTGTTTTTT. Translating gives CATTDRENTGELFF.

With regard to this clonotype: At one end, the junction sequence differs from germline, possibly due to a read error. The genes are TRBV5-1 and TRBJ2-1, with 8 bases aligning to TRBD2. Germline V gene data show CDR1 as SGHRS and CDR2 as YFSETQ. The CDR3 spans 14 residues. The CDR3 here is CPSGGGGPPNEQFF. CDR3 in DNA: TGCCCCAGCGGGGGCGGGGGACCCCCCAATGAGCAGTTCTTC.

There are a few counts of this clonotype. The chain employs TRBV6-1 and TRBJ1-3; 8 positions match TRBD1. Per germline, CDR1 MNHNS and CDR2 SASEGT. V lost 8 bases, J lost 0 bases, and 3 bases stayed unmatched. The CDR3 totals 14 residues. The DNA of the CDR3 is TGTGCCAGCGCTACAGGGGGCTCTGGAAACACCATATATTTT. Protein product: CASATGGSGNTIYF.